The 22 T cell receptor beta chains below all came from one sample that was sequenced in a study of CD8+ T cells in alopecia areata. The sequencing template was cDNA reverse transcribed from extracted RNA. The method was immunoSEQ multiplex PCR; TCRdb's version includes in-frame clones alone and lacks a portion of them. The data show roughly 200,000 clones, roughly 63% seen once. The source material was CD4+ T cells sorted from blood, sampled at week 0. These TCRs come from a human donor with alopecia areata.

V gene TRBV29-1 combines with J gene TRBJ1-1, with D perhaps matching TRBD1 (5 bases). The CDR3 contains 12 residues. From germline, CDR1 is SQVTM and CDR2 ANQGSEA. V was clipped by 7 bases and J by 1 base, with 10 bases between them. CDR3 amino acids: CSGHQGNTEAFF. Written as DNA, the CDR3 is TGCAGCGGCCACCAGGGGAACACTGAAGCTTTCTTT.

The chain combines TRBV7-9 with TRBJ2-3; 9 bases agree with TRBD1. With 5 bases clipped from V and 3 bases from J, the junction kept 3 bases outside the gene matches. CDR3 length: 14 residues. Germline CDR1 is SEHNR and CDR2 is FQNEAQ (reference sequence). DNA for the CDR3: TGTGCCAGCAGCCGGGGACAGGGAACAGATACGCAGTATTTT. It translates to CASSRGQGTDTQYF.

The chain uses TRBV25-1 and TRBJ2-1; 8 bases align to TRBD2. Germline assignment: CDR1 MGHDK and CDR2 SYGVNS. The CDR3 runs 15 residues. The V segment lost 6 bases and the J segment 3 bases; nucleotides outside the gene matches: 7. Written as DNA, the CDR3 is TGTGCCAGCAGAGTGGGCGGGGGGAACTACAATGAGCAGTTCTTC. The encoded protein is CASRVGGGNYNEQFF.

Remarks on this clone: Its ends do not fully match the called genes, so a read error is possible. The CDR3, as DNA: TGTGCCAGCAGCTCAGGGGGCGGGAGCAATCAGCCCCGGCATTTT. Protein sequence: CASSSGGGSNQPRHF. The rearrangement joins TRBV13 to TRBJ1-5, with 8 positions matching TRBD1. The V gene's germline CDR1 is PRHDT and CDR2 FYEKMQ (reference sequence). This CDR3 is 15 amino acids long.

V gene TRBV29-1 combines with J gene TRBJ2-5, with D possibly TRBD1 on 6 matching bases. The DNA end favors TRBJ2-7, so the J call may be wrong. The CDR3 consists of 14 residues. Looked up from germline, CDR1 is SQVTM and CDR2 is ANQGSEA. The CDR3 sequence: CSVQGFLSSYEQYF. CDR3 coding DNA: TGCAGCGTACAGGGATTTCTGAGCTCCTACGAGCAGTACTTC.

The chain joins TRBV5-1 to TRBJ1-2; D unresolved. The V end lost 4 bases, the J end lost 0 bases, and 13 bases lay between the germline ends. Germline CDR1 SGHRS, CDR2 YFSETQ. CDR3 length: 15 residues. This CDR3 reads CASSQLTNANYGYTF. The CDR3 nucleotides are TGCGCCAGCAGCCAACTCACGAACGCTAACTATGGCTACACCTTC.

The rearrangement links TRBV12-5 to TRBJ1-2; no reliable D call. V lost 1 base to trimming and J lost 4 bases, with 10 bases between them. This CDR3 has 14 amino acids. The V gene's germline CDR1 is LGHNT and CDR2 FRNRAP. The CDR3 here is CASGLGELGYGYTF. The CDR3 DNA follows: TGTGCTAGTGGTTTGGGAGAGTTGGGCTATGGCTACACCTTC.

J is TRBJ2-7 and V is TRBV29-1; possible D gene TRBD2, 5 bases. The length of the CDR3 is 12 residues. CDR1 SQVTM and CDR2 ANQGSEA come from the germline V gene. Trimming removed 6 bases from V and 2 bases from J, with 11 bases in between. The CDR3 here is CSVGLAPYEQYF. The CDR3, as DNA: TGCAGCGTCGGACTTGCGCCCTACGAGCAGTACTTC.

The chain joins TRBV29-1 to TRBJ1-1; D gene uncertain. Germline V CDR1 and CDR2: SQVTM, ANQGSEA. V lost 3 bases and J lost 1, with 9 bases in between. There are 13 residues in the CDR3. The CDR3 DNA is TGCAGCGTTGACCGGGGATCGAACACTGAAGCTTTCTTT. Its translation: CSVDRGSNTEAFF.

The rearrangement uses TRBV29-1 and TRBJ2-7, with a tentative D call TRBD1 (5 bases). Trimming took 7 bases from V and 2 from J, leaving 15 bases between them. Germline CDR1 is SQVTM and CDR2 is ANQGSEA. This CDR3 is 13 amino acids long. Here the CDR3 DNA reads TGCAGCGGACAAGGGGATTGGCCCTACGAGCAGTACTTC. Translating it yields CSGQGDWPYEQYF.

A single count supports this clone. The CDR3 loop reads CASRPSGSGANVLTF. CDR3 nucleotide sequence: TGCGCCAGCAGGCCCAGCGGCTCTGGGGCCAACGTCCTGACTTTC. The chain is built from TRBV10-2 and TRBJ2-6; a possible D gene is TRBD2 (5 bases). Trimming left V 6 bases short and J 0 bases short, with 9 bases between. The CDR3 spans 15 residues. Germline V lookup: CDR1 WSHSY, CDR2 SAAADI.

This clone was counted only a few times. The chain is built from TRBV6-5 and TRBJ2-2; 8 bases match TRBD1. The CDR3 covers 15 residues. V shed 6 bases, J shed 6 bases, and the junction held 9 bases outside the gene matches. Germline V CDR1 and CDR2: MNHEY, SVGAGI. The CDR3 sequence is CASRLGQGQAGELFF. The CDR3 coding sequence is TGTGCCAGCAGGCTAGGACAGGGTCAGGCCGGGGAGCTGTTTTTT.

The chain links TRBV4-3 to TRBJ2-1, with D uncertain. V gave up 2 bases and J gave up 4 bases, with 6 bases separating them. The CDR3 consists of 13 residues. Germline CDR1 reads LGHNA; CDR2 reads YSLEER. The CDR3 nucleotides read TGCGCCAGCAGCCAATACTCGTACAATGAGCAGTTCTTC. Protein sequence: CASSQYSYNEQFF.

The gene calls are TRBV28 and TRBJ1-6; 9 bases line up with TRBD1. This CDR3 is 14 amino acids long. CDR1 and CDR2 (germline): MDHEN, SYDVKM. V lost 7 bases to trimming and J lost 7 bases; unmatched junction nucleotides: 5. The CDR3 loop is CASIRGTGNSPLHF. The DNA of the CDR3 is TGTGCCAGCATAAGGGGGACAGGGAATTCACCCCTCCACTTT. The variable domain in full, completed from reference TRBV28 and TRBJ1-6, reads DVKVTQSSRYLVKRTGEKVFLECVQDMDHENMFWYRQDPGLGLRLIYFSYDVKMKEKGDIPEGYSVSREKKERFSLILESASTNQTSMYLCASIRGTGNSPLHFGNGTRLTVT.

The chain has TRBV29-1 and TRBJ1-1; D not resolved. There are 11 residues in the CDR3. CDR1 and CDR2 (germline): SQVTM, ANQGSEA. Trimming pared 7 bases from V and 1 base from J, leaving 7 bases between. The CDR3 DNA reads TGCAGCGCGGGAAGGAACACTGAAGCTTTCTTT. Translating gives CSAGRNTEAFF.

The chain is built from TRBV30 and TRBJ2-7; 8 nucleotides agree with TRBD1. The V gene's germline CDR1 is GTSNPN and CDR2 SVGIG (reference sequence). This CDR3 is 15 amino acids long. V dropped 0 bases and J dropped 2; count of bases not matched to a gene: 6. The CDR3 DNA reads as TGTGCCTGGAGTGTACGGACAGGGAGAACCTACGAGCAGTACTTC. This sequence encodes CAWSVRTGRTYEQYF.

The CDR3 DNA reads TGCGCCAGCAGCCAAGTTGGGACAGCCTCCTACGAGCAGTACTTC. Its translation: CASSQVGTASYEQYF. The chain carries TRBV4-1 and TRBJ2-7; TRBD1 matches 7 bases. This CDR3 contains 15 residues. With 1 base clipped from V and 0 bases from J, the junction kept 3 bases outside the gene matches. Looked up from germline, CDR1 is MGHRA and CDR2 is YSYEKL.

The chain has TRBV27 and TRBJ1-2, with 7 bases identical to TRBD1. V was pared by 6 bases and J by 7 bases, with 11 bases of the junction left unmatched. Germline V gives CDR1 MNHEY, CDR2 SMNVEV (reference sequence). This CDR3 is built from 14 residues. The CDR3 nucleotides are TGTGCCAGCAGCCGACAGGGAGTAAGAGGTGGCTACACCTTC. Residues: CASSRQGVRGGYTF.

The genes are TRBV2 and TRBJ2-3; D not certain. The CDR3 runs to 14 residues. V was shortened by 4 bases and J by 4 bases, with 12 bases between the two germline ends. Germline CDR1 and CDR2: SNHLY and FYNNEI. The CDR3 sequence: CASSGRGPADTQYF. The CDR3 bases are TGTGCCAGCAGTGGTAGAGGACCCGCAGATACGCAGTATTTT. Filled out from reference TRBV2 and TRBJ2-3, the complete variable domain reads EPEVTQTPSHQVTQMGQEVILRCVPISNHLYFYWYRQILGQKVEFLVSFYNNEISEKSEIFDDQFSVERPDGSNFTLKIRSTKLEDSAMYFCASSGRGPADTQYFGPGTRLTVL.

In its sample, this clone was seen a few times. This chain uses TRBV7-2 with TRBJ2-4; D might be TRBD2 (5 bases). Germline assignment: CDR1 SGHTA and CDR2 FQGNSA. The CDR3 is 16 residues long. Trimming shortened V by 3 bases and J by 5 bases, and 17 bases separated the two germline ends. The chain's CDR3 is CASSFKTSGWENIQYF. As DNA, the CDR3 is TGTGCCAGCAGCTTCAAGACCAGCGGTTGGGAAAACATTCAGTACTTC.

Regarding this clone: Other DNA sequences in this specimen translate into the identical CDR3. The chain is built from TRBV29-1 and TRBJ1-2; D is perhaps TRBD1 (5 bases). The ends were cut back, 4 bases at V and 0 bases at J, with 9 bases in the middle. Germline assignment: CDR1 SQVTM and CDR2 ANQGSEA. This CDR3 has 13 residues. CDR3 nucleotide sequence: TGCAGCGTTGTTCAGGGCCCTAACTATGGCTACACCTTC. This encodes CSVVQGPNYGYTF.

CDR3 sequence: CASSFEDNLNSPLHF. CDR3 DNA sequence: TGCGCCAGCAGCTTCGAAGACAATCTTAATTCACCCCTCCACTTT. The V and J genes are TRBV5-1 and TRBJ1-6; unclear D gene. This CDR3 comprises 15 residues. V lost 2 bases to trimming and J lost 6 bases, with 12 bases between them. Germline CDR1 reads SGHRS; CDR2 reads YFSETQ. Complete variable domain (other parts from reference TRBV5-1 and TRBJ1-6): KAGVTQTPRYLIKTRGQQVTLSCSPISGHRSVSWYQQTPGQGLQFLFEYFSETQRNKGNFPGRFSGRQFSNSRSEMNVSTLELGDSALYLCASSFEDNLNSPLHFGNGTRLTVT.